The 19 T cell receptor beta chains listed next were all sequenced from one sample in a study of blood T cell repertoires in COVID-19. The repertoire was sequenced with immunoSEQ multiplex PCR; TCRdb's copy has only in-frame clones and lacks some. The sample lists some 300,000 clones; roughly 86% were seen once. The specimen sequenced was PBMCs or T cells enriched from blood (not recorded which). Receptors were obtained from a woman aged 50 to 65 who had been exposed to COVID-19.

The chain joins TRBV6-4 to TRBJ1-1; D is uncertain. Trimming left V 6 bases short and J 6 bases short, with 14 bases between. Germline loops: CDR1 MRHNA, CDR2 SNTAGT. CDR3 length: 13 residues. DNA for the CDR3: TGTGCCAGCAGCAGGACGCCCGGGGCTGAAGCTTTCTTT. Translation: CASSRTPGAEAFF.

The chain couples TRBV7-9 to TRBJ2-7; D is uncertain. The length of the CDR3 is 15 residues. The germline CDR1 and CDR2 sequences are SEHNR and FQNEAQ (reference sequence). Trimming left V 4 bases short and J 0 bases short, with 13 bases between. The CDR3 DNA sequence: TGTGCCAGCAGCTACACAGCACCGGCCTCCTACGAGCAGTACTTC. Amino acids: CASSYTAPASYEQYF.

The chain is built from TRBV28 and TRBJ2-7, with D hard to call. Per the germline V gene, CDR1 is MDHEN and CDR2 is SYDVKM. Deletions cut 3 bases from V and 0 bases from J, with 12 bases between. This CDR3 contains 15 residues. This chain's CDR3 is CASSFQRVSSYEQYF. The CDR3 bases are TGTGCCAGCAGTTTTCAACGGGTTTCCTCCTACGAGCAGTACTTC.

The chain combines TRBV2 with TRBJ1-2; unclear D gene. The CDR3 length is 15 residues. V was shortened by 5 bases and J by 5 bases, with 18 bases between the two germline ends. The germline V gene has CDR1 SNHLY and CDR2 FYNNEI. In DNA, the CDR3 is TGTGCCAGCAGTCCCGAAGGACTGAGTGGGTATGGCTACACCTTC. This translates into CASSPEGLSGYGYTF.

The chain is built from TRBV6-1 and TRBJ1-5, with a possible D match to TRBD1 (5 bases). The V gene lost 2 bases and the J gene lost 4 bases, with 15 bases spanning the gap. The CDR3 has 16 amino acids. Germline values: CDR1 MNHNS, CDR2 SASEGT. CDR3 amino acids: CASSETTGSWNQPQHF. As DNA, the CDR3 is TGTGCCAGCAGTGAAACTACAGGATCCTGGAATCAGCCCCAGCATTTT.

The V call is TRBV19, the J call TRBJ2-3; TRBD1 aligns across 7 bases. CDR1 is LNHDA, CDR2 SQIVND, per germline (reference sequence). The CDR3 runs 18 residues. V lost 3 bases and J lost 4; bases outside the gene matches: 16. The CDR3 is CASSMTGSILISSDTQYF. The CDR3 DNA follows: TGTGCCAGTAGTATGACAGGGTCGATTCTGATTTCATCAGATACGCAGTATTTT. Full variable domain (rest looked up from reference TRBV19 and TRBJ2-3): DGGITQSPKYLFRKEGQNVTLSCEQNLNHDAMYWYRQDPGQGLRLIYYSQIVNDFQKGDIAEGYSVSREKKESFPLTVTSAQKNPTAFYLCASSMTGSILISSDTQYFGPGTRLTVL.

The chain combines TRBV19 with TRBJ1-1, with TRBD1 matching 11 bases. Germline assignment: CDR1 LNHDA and CDR2 SQIVND (reference sequence). The CDR3 runs 16 residues. J gave up 1 base and V 7 bases, and 8 bases lay outside the gene matches. The DNA for the CDR3 is TGTGCCAGTACCCTAGGACAGGGGGCGCGGAACACTGAAGCTTTCTTT. It is translated as CASTLGQGARNTEAFF.

This clone was seen only once. This sequence joins TRBV14 and TRBJ1-4; D not resolved. V gave up 0 bases and J gave up 8 bases, with 10 bases separating them. The CDR3 sequence is 14 residues long. Germline lookup yields CDR1 SGHDN and CDR2 FVKESK. The CDR3 loop reads CASSQEPRHEKLFF. CDR3 coding DNA: TGTGCCAGCAGCCAAGAGCCCAGGCACGAAAAACTGTTTTTT.

V gene TRBV6-5 combines with J gene TRBJ2-7; TRBD1 is a possible D gene (6 bases). CDR1 and CDR2 (germline): MNHEY, SVGAGI. V was shortened by 6 bases and J by 4 bases, with 10 bases between the two germline ends. The CDR3 has 12 residues. CDR3 region: CASRLTGYEQYF. The CDR3 DNA sequence: TGTGCCAGCAGATTAACAGGGTACGAGCAGTACTTC.

The V call is TRBV19, the J call TRBJ2-4, with D possibly matching TRBD1 (5 bases). CDR1 is LNHDA, CDR2 SQIVND, per germline (reference sequence). The CDR3 length is 14 residues. Trimming took 3 bases from V and 2 from J, leaving 8 bases between them. The CDR3 spells CASSIRVTKNIQYF. The CDR3 coding sequence is TGTGCCAGTAGTATCAGGGTCACCAAAAACATTCAGTACTTC.

CDR3 loop: CASSKGTGLNEKLFF. The CDR3 region has the DNA TGTGCCAGCAGCAAAGGGACAGGGCTGAATGAAAAACTGTTTTTT. This chain joins TRBV21-1 and TRBJ1-4; TRBD1 is the table's D call, not checked against the DNA. TRBV21-1 constitutes a pseudogene. The CDR3 is made up of 15 amino acids.

The gene calls are TRBV30 and TRBJ1-1, with a tentative D call TRBD1 (6 bases). The V end was cut by 7 bases, the J end by 1 base, with 16 bases between. Germline V gene lookup returns CDR1 GTSNPN and CDR2 SVGIG (reference sequence). CDR3 size: 14 residues. The CDR3 DNA reads as TGTGCCTCCTCAGGGGAAGCGAGGAACACTGAAGCTTTCTTT. This sequence encodes CASSGEARNTEAFF.

This chain uses TRBV6-5 with TRBJ1-5; tentative D call: TRBD1 (6 bases). Trimming removed 5 bases from V and 2 bases from J, with 13 bases in between. This CDR3 spans 15 amino acids. The germline V gene encodes CDR1 MNHEY and CDR2 SVGAGI. In nucleotides, the CDR3 is TGTGCCAGCAGTCACCAGGGGTTGGGCAATCAGCCCCAGCATTTT. Translation gives CASSHQGLGNQPQHF.

This clone was found a few times. CDR3 nucleotide sequence: TGCGCCAGCAGCTTGGGTGGGACAGGGAAGGAGCCCCAGCATTTT. This encodes CASSLGGTGKEPQHF. The V call is TRBV5-1, the J call TRBJ1-5; 9 nucleotides match TRBD1. The CDR3 is made up of 15 amino acids. V was clipped by 0 bases and J by 8 bases; unmatched bases: 6. Germline V gives CDR1 SGHRS, CDR2 YFSETQ.

A single count supports this clone. The chain joins TRBV6-1 to TRBJ1-6; D perhaps matches TRBD1 (6 bases). Germline assignment: CDR1 MNHNS and CDR2 SASEGT. The V end was cut by 1 base, the J end by 10 bases, with 11 bases between. This CDR3 has 14 residues. The CDR3 DNA follows: TGTGCCAGCAGTGAAGACAGGGTCAGGTCACCCCTCCACTTT. Its protein product is CASSEDRVRSPLHF.

The chain employs TRBV3-1 (or the pseudogene TRBV3-2) and TRBJ2-2; no clear D gene. The V gene lost 7 bases and the J gene lost 6 bases, with 18 bases spanning the gap. The CDR3 is 15 residues long. CDR1 is LGHDT, CDR2 YNNKEL, per germline (reference sequence). DNA for the CDR3: TGTGCCAGCACCCCTATGATAGGAGTCCCCGGGGAGCTGTTTTTT. Encoded protein: CASTPMIGVPGELFF.

This clone was seen just once. V and J are TRBV18 and TRBJ1-1; 9 positions agree with TRBD1. Germline CDR1 KGHSH, CDR2 LQKENI. The CDR3 runs 14 residues. With 3 bases clipped from V and 10 bases from J, the junction kept 9 bases outside the gene matches. CDR3 sequence reads: CASSPERDREGAFF. The DNA for the CDR3 is TGTGCCAGCTCACCCGAACGGGACAGGGAAGGAGCTTTCTTT.

This chain links TRBV18 with TRBJ1-2; possibly TRBD1 for D (5 bases). Looked up from germline, CDR1 is KGHSH and CDR2 is LQKENI. Trimming left V 3 bases short and J 1 base short, with 9 bases between. This CDR3 comprises 14 residues. CDR3 amino acids: CASSPSTDNYGYTF. The DNA of the CDR3 is TGTGCCAGCTCACCGTCGACAGATAACTATGGCTACACCTTC.

This clone was found once. For the CDR3, the DNA is TGTGCCAGCAGTGGACAGGGGGCTGTCACTGAAGCTTTCTTT. Translation: CASSGQGAVTEAFF. This rearrangement joins TRBV28 to TRBJ1-1; 11 nucleotides line up with TRBD1. Germline loops: CDR1 MDHEN, CDR2 SYDVKM. The CDR3 consists of 14 residues. Unmatched junction bases numbered 3, after V lost 5 bases and J lost 4 bases.